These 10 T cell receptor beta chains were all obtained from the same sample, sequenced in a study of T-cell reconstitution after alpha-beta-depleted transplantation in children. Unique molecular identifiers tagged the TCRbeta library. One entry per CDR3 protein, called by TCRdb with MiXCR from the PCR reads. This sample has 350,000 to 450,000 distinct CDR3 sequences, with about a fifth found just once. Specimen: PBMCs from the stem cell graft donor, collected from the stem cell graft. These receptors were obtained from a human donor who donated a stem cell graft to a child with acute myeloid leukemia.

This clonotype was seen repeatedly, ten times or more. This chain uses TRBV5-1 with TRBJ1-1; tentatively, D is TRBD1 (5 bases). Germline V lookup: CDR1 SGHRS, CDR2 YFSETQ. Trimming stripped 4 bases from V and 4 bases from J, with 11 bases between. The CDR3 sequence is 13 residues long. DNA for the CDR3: TGCGCCAGCAGCCCTTGGGGGGGCACTGAAGCTTTCTTT. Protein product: CASSPWGGTEAFF.

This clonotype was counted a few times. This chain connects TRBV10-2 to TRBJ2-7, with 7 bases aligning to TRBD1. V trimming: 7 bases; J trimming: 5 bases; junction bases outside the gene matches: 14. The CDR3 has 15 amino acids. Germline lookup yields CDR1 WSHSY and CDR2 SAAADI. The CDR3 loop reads CASMKIGTESDEQYF. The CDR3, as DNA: TGCGCCAGCATGAAGATTGGGACAGAAAGCGACGAGCAGTACTTC.

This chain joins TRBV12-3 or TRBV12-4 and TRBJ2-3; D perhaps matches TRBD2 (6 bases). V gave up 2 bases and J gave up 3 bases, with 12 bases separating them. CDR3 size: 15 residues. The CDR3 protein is CASSLLAEGTDTQYF. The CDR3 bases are TGTGCCAGCAGTTTATTAGCGGAGGGAACAGATACGCAGTATTTT.

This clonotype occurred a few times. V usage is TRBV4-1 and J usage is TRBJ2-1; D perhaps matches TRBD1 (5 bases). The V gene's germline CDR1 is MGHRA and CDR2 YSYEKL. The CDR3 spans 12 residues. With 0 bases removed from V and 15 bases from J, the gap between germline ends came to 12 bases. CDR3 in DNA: TGCGCCAGCAGCCAAGATACCAGGGAACCGTTCTTC. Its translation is CASSQDTREPFF.

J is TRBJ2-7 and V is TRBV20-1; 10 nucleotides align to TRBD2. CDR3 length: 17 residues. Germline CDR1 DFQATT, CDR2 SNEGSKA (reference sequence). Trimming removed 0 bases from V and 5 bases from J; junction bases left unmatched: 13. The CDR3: CSARDPVLAGAAHEQYF. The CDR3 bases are TGCAGTGCTAGAGATCCAGTGCTAGCGGGAGCCGCCCACGAGCAGTACTTC.

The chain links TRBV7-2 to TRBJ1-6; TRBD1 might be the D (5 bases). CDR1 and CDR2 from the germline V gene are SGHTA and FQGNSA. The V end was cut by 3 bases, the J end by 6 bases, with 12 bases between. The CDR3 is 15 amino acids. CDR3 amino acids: CASSLEGRVNSPLHF. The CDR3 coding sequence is TGTGCCAGCAGCTTGGAGGGGAGAGTTAATTCACCCCTCCACTTT.

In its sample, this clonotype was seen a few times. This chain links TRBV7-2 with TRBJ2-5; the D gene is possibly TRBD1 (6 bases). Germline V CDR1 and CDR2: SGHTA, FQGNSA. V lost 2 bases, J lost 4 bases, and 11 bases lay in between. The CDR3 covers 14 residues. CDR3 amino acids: CASSLLGAGETQYF. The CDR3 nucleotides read TGTGCCAGCAGCTTATTGGGGGCGGGAGAGACCCAGTACTTC.

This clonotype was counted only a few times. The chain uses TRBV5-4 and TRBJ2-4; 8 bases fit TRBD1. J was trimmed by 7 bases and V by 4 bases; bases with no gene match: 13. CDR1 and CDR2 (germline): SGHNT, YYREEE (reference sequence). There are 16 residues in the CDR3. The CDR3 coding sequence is TGTGCCAGCAGCCCCCAGACAGGGGATGATGAGAACATTCAGTACTTC. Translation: CASSPQTGDDENIQYF.

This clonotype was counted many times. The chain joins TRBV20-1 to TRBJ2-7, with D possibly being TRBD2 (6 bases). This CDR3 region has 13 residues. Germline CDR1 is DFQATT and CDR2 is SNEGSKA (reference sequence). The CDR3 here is CSMVRGYTYEQYF. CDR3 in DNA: TGCAGCATGGTCCGGGGGTACACCTACGAGCAGTACTTC.

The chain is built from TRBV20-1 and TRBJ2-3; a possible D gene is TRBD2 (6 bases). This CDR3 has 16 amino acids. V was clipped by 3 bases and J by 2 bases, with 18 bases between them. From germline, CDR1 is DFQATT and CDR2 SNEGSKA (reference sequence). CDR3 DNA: TGCAGTGCTAGCGTTACACTAGCCGAAAACACAGATACGCAGTATTTT. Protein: CSASVTLAENTDTQYF.